Included here is one TCR beta chain sequence, with context. The source of the sample is a study of blood T cell repertoires in COVID-19. Study at large: Samples taken during acute and convalescent COVID-19 were collected in the United States, Italy and Spain. Nucleic acid was either cDNA or gDNA, and it came from T cells, B-cell-depleted T cells, or PBMCs.

Per the study methods: Amplifying reference gene primers gave estimates of nucleated cell counts. Clones were sequenced by immunoSEQ multiplex PCR, and TCRdb holds only the in-frame ones, with some missing. That table supplies the V and J calls and clone size; D and trimming were determined from the DNA. In the table there are a few hundred thousand clones, more than 70% of which are singletons. CDR3 length: 14 residues. Germline-derived CDR1 and CDR2 are SGDLS and YYNGEE. Trimming stripped 5 bases from V and 7 bases from J, with 18 bases between. Material for sequencing was peripheral blood. The chain recombines TRBV9 with TRBJ1-2, with a possible D match to TRBD1 (5 bases). The clonotype comes from a man between 18 and 35 years old who had recovered from COVID-19. The CDR3, as DNA: TGTGCCAGCAGTCTGACGGAGGGGCTTTCTGGCTACACCTTC. As protein: CASSLTEGLSGYTF.